This TCR beta chain was recovered during a study of T-cell memory formation after mild COVID-19. Study results and limitations: From day 15 to 85, contracting clones were balanced between CD4 and CD8, whereas later expanders leaned toward CD4+.

V was clipped by 0 bases and J by 0 bases, with 10 bases between them. The CDR3 runs 16 residues. The V gene's germline CDR1 is SGHRS and CDR2 YFSETQ. TCRdb analysed the 5' RACE reads with MiXCR anew, one entry per CDR3 protein. The sample holds 160,000 or so distinct CDR3 sequences, roughly 28% seen once. Regarding this clonotype: What it recognizes is unknown.

This clonotype was sampled from an adult woman who had mild COVID-19 (a few samples of this study predate the infection). Cell type and time point are not known. Sequences were obtained from PBMCs or a T cell subset sorted from them (not recorded which). V usage is TRBV5-1 and J usage is TRBJ1-3; D call uncertain. CDR3: CASSLEPAVSGNTIYF. For the CDR3, the DNA is TGCGCCAGCAGCTTGGAGCCCGCGGTCTCTGGAAACACCATATATTTT. The full variable domain, with the rest looked up from reference TRBV5-1 and TRBJ1-3, is KAGVTQTPRYLIKTRGQQVTLSCSPISGHRSVSWYQQTPGQGLQFLFEYFSETQRNKGNFPGRFSGRQFSNSRSEMNVSTLELGDSALYLCASSLEPAVSGNTIYFGEGSWLTVV.